These 9 T cell receptor beta chains were sequenced from one sample in a study of Tregs in tolerant kidney transplant recipients (dated by TCRdb to 2018 to 2020). Library generation was performed with the immunoSEQ multiplex PCR assay. Entries here come from immuneACCESS through TCRdb and include only in-frame sequences with V and J called. Some clones fail to appear in such tables; in the studies checked, an unresolved V gene covers under half of the shortfall, and the cause of the remainder is unknown. This sample is represented by over 60,000 clones; roughly 84% of them were singletons. Roughly 4.5% of the sample is taken by the ten largest. Sequenced: CD4+ T cells from blood. The source is a human donor in good health.

V is TRBV5-6 and J is TRBJ1-5, with 8 nucleotides matching TRBD1. The germline V gene encodes CDR1 SGHDT and CDR2 YYEEEE. V lost 5 bases to trimming and J lost 1 base; unmatched junction nucleotides: 5. This CDR3 contains 15 residues. CDR3: CASSPRGRSNQPQHF. The CDR3 DNA sequence: TGTGCCAGCAGTCCCAGGGGGCGAAGCAATCAGCCCCAGCATTTT. Drawing the rest from reference TRBV5-6 and TRBJ1-5, the complete variable domain is DAGVTQSPTHLIKTRGQQVTLRCSPKSGHDTVSWYQQALGQGPQFIFQYYEEEERQRGNFPDRFSGHQFPNYSSELNVNALLLGDSALYLCASSPRGRSNQPQHFGDGTRLSIL.

The chain has TRBV27 and TRBJ1-2, with TRBD1 matching 7 bases. Per germline, CDR1 MNHEY and CDR2 SMNVEV (reference sequence). Trimming at V came to 9 bases and at J to 3 bases, leaving 13 bases not matched to a gene. The CDR3 covers 15 residues. DNA for the CDR3: TGTGCCAGACAGGGGCGAATTTATTTTGACTATGGCTACACCTTC. This codes for CARQGRIYFDYGYTF.

This sequence joins TRBV5-1 and TRBJ1-1; D gene ambiguous. Looked up from germline, CDR1 is SGHRS and CDR2 is YFSETQ. V lost 0 bases and J lost 2, with 8 bases in between. The CDR3 is 14 amino acids. CDR3 in amino acids: CASSLGQDNTEAFF. The CDR3 DNA sequence: TGCGCCAGCAGCTTGGGGCAGGACAACACTGAAGCTTTCTTT.

This chain links TRBV21-1 with TRBJ1-5; the D call TRBD1 from the table was never checked on the DNA. TRBV21-1 is a pseudogene segment. The CDR3 is 16 residues long. Here the CDR3 DNA reads TGTGCCAGCAGGGTGGTGGGGACAGCTAAGGGGCAGCCCCAGCATTTT. Its translation: CASRVVGTAKGQPQHF.

The chain carries TRBV19 and TRBJ1-5; 7 bases are a match to TRBD1. Trimming took 10 bases from V and 5 from J; bases not matched to a gene: 8. The CDR3 contains 13 residues. Germline V gene sequence: CDR1 LNHDA, CDR2 SQIVND (reference sequence). The CDR3 coding sequence is TGTGCCACCCCAGGGGGGGAGGATCAGCCCCAGCATTTT. Amino acid sequence: CATPGGEDQPQHF.

The chain carries TRBV19 and TRBJ1-2; D is uncertain. The CDR3 consists of 11 residues. Deletions cut 8 bases from V and 6 bases from J, with 10 bases between. CDR1 LNHDA and CDR2 SQIVND come from the germline V gene (reference sequence). The DNA for the CDR3 is TGTGCCAGTGGGCTCCTGGATGGCTACACCTTC. Translating it yields CASGLLDGYTF. Looking up the rest from reference TRBV19 and TRBJ1-2 gives the full variable domain: DGGITQSPKYLFRKEGQNVTLSCEQNLNHDAMYWYRQDPGQGLRLIYYSQIVNDFQKGDIAEGYSVSREKKESFPLTVTSAQKNPTAFYLCASGLLDGYTFGSGTRLTVV.

This clone has a handful of counts. The J gene is TRBJ2-7, the V gene TRBV5-1; maybe TRBD2 (6 bases). The CDR3 covers 15 residues. With 1 base removed from V and 1 base from J, the gap between germline ends came to 12 bases. Germline V gene data show CDR1 as SGHRS and CDR2 as YFSETQ. CDR3 amino acids: CASSLWGVDSYEQYF. CDR3 nucleotide sequence: TGCGCCAGCAGCTTGTGGGGGGTGGATTCCTACGAGCAGTACTTC.

The genes are TRBV5-4 and TRBJ1-1, with TRBD1 matching 7 bases. The CDR3 loop spans 14 amino acids. Looked up from germline, CDR1 is SGHNT and CDR2 is YYREEE (reference sequence). V shed 1 base, J shed 1 base, and the junction held 1 base outside the gene matches. As DNA, the CDR3 is TGTGCCAGCAGCTTGACAGGGGAGAACACTGAAGCTTTCTTT. Amino acids: CASSLTGENTEAFF.

In its sample, this clone was seen a few times. V usage is TRBV10-1 and J usage is TRBJ1-6; 8 bases align to TRBD1. Germline CDR1 is WNHNN and CDR2 is SYGVQD (reference sequence). This CDR3 contains 17 residues. Trimming took 8 bases from V and 5 from J; bases not matched to a gene: 14. The CDR3 here is CASGYTIQGADNSPLHF. DNA for the CDR3: TGCGCCAGCGGTTACACGATTCAGGGGGCTGATAATTCACCCCTCCACTTT.